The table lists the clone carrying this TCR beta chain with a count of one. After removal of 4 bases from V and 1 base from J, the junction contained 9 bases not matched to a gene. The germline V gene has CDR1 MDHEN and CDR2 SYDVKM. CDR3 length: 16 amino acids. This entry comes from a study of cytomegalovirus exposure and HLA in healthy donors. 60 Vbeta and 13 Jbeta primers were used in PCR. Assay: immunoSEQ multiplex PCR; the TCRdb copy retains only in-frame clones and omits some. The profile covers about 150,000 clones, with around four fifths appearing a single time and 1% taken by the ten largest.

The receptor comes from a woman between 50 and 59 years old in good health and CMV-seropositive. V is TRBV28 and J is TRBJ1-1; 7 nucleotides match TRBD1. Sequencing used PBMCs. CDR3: CASSSNSRGWNTEAFF. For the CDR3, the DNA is TGTGCCAGCAGTTCGAACTCCAGGGGGTGGAACACTGAAGCTTTCTTT.